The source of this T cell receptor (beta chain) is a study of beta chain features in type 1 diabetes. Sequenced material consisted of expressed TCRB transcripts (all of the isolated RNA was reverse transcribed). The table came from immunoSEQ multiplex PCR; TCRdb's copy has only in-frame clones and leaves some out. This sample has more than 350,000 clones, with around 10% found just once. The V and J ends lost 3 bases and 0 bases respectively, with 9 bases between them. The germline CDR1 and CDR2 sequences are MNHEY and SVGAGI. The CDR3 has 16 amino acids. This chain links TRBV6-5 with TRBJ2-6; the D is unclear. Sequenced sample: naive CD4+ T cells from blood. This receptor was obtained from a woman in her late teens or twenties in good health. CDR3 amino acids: CASSYEAGSGANVLTF. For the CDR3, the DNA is TGTGCCAGCAGTTATGAGGCTGGCTCTGGGGCCAACGTCCTGACTTTC.